Listed below are T cell receptor beta chains from one sample, sequenced in a study of CD8+ T cells in alopecia areata. TCRdb's table, derived via immunoSEQ multiplex PCR, lists solely in-frame clones and lacks some. Counted here are roughly 170,000 clones, roughly 50% occurring once; the ten biggest clones make up over 9.5%. Sequences were derived from CD8+ T cells sorted from blood, sampled at week 24, from a patient treated with tofacitinib. The receptors were gathered from a human donor with alopecia areata. Both conserved end residues are part of each CDR3. D genes are given only for firm matches. Clone size is shown for a subset of rows, as once, few, many or a class of expanded clone.

clone_size,j_call,d_call,v_call,cdr3_length,cdr3_aa,cdr3_nt
.,TRBJ2-7,TRBD2,TRBV4-1,16,CASSYTSSGGTYEQYF,TGCGCCAGCAGCTACACCTCTAGCGGGGGAACCTACGAGCAGTACTTC
.,TRBJ2-7,.,TRBV27,15,CASSPGGYSFYEQYF,TGTGCCAGCAGTCCGGGCGGGTACAGTTTCTACGAGCAGTACTTC
few,TRBJ2-7,.,TRBV2,14,CASSEADRRYEQYF,TGTGCCAGCAGTGAAGCGGATAGAAGATACGAGCAGTACTTC
few,TRBJ1-1,TRBD1,TRBV5-1,14,CASSSDRGRTEAFF,TGCGCCAGCAGCTCGGACAGGGGACGGACTGAAGCTTTCTTT
.,TRBJ1-1,TRBD1,TRBV27,14,CASSLSRGFGEAFF,TGTGCCAGCAGTTTATCCAGGGGGTTTGGAGAAGCTTTCTTT
.,TRBJ1-2,.,TRBV7-9,14,CASSPAERPYGYTF,TGTGCCAGCAGCCCGGCAGAACGGCCCTATGGCTACACCTTC
.,TRBJ1-4,.,TRBV7-9,13,CASNGGLGEKLFF,TGTGCCAGCAATGGGGGGCTTGGTGAAAAACTGTTTTTT
.,TRBJ2-7,TRBD2,TRBV7-9,14,CASSLEGLAYEQYF,TGTGCCAGCAGCTTAGAGGGACTAGCCTACGAGCAGTACTTC
.,TRBJ1-5,.,TRBV5-6,13,CASSFGRIQPQHF,TGTGCCAGCAGCTTTGGAAGGATTCAGCCCCAGCATTTT
few,TRBJ2-1,TRBD1,TRBV30,12,CAWTIQGNEQFF,TGTGCCTGGACCATACAGGGGAATGAGCAGTTCTTC
.,TRBJ2-1,TRBD2,TRBV5-1,15,CASSQGTSGADEQFF,TGCGCCAGCAGCCAGGGGACTAGCGGGGCGGATGAGCAGTTCTTC
.,TRBJ2-5,TRBD1,TRBV4-2,15,CASSQGTGGGETQYF,TGTGCCAGCAGCCAGGGGACAGGGGGCGGAGAGACCCAGTACTTC
.,TRBJ1-3,.,TRBV5-1,16,CASSLDGRSSGNTIYF,TGCGCCAGCAGCTTGGACGGCCGAAGCTCTGGAAACACCATATATTTT
few,TRBJ2-1,TRBD2,TRBV9,15,CASKGQGGGHNEQFF,TGTGCCAGCAAGGGTCAGGGCGGGGGGCACAATGAGCAGTTCTTC
.,TRBJ1-4,.,TRBV6-1,17,CASSEQGGHATNEKLFF,TGTGCCAGCAGTGAACAGGGAGGCCATGCAACTAATGAAAAACTGTTTTTT
few,TRBJ1-1,.,TRBV5-1,14,CASTLPGGNTEAFF,TGCGCCAGCACACTCCCGGGGGGGAACACTGAAGCTTTCTTT
.,TRBJ2-6,.,TRBV9,17,CASSVGQVPSGANVLTF,TGTGCCAGCAGCGTAGGACAGGTCCCCTCTGGGGCCAACGTCCTGACTTTC
.,TRBJ1-1,.,TRBV30,13,CAWSVAGNTEAFF,TGTGCCTGGAGTGTGGCAGGGAACACTGAAGCTTTCTTT
.,TRBJ1-1,.,TRBV7-9,15,CASSTRARENTEAFF,TGTGCCAGCAGCACCCGAGCCAGGGAGAACACTGAAGCTTTCTTT
.,TRBJ1-6,.,TRBV5-4,14,CASSPGDYNSPLHF,TGTGCCAGCAGCCCGGGAGACTATAATTCACCCCTCCACTTT
.,TRBJ2-5,TRBD2,TRBV7-9,13,CASTAGGPETQYF,TGTGCCAGCACTGCGGGGGGGCCCGAGACCCAGTACTTC
.,TRBJ2-2,.,TRBV6-5,13,CASSYIDTGELFF,TGTGCCAGCAGTTACATCGACACCGGGGAGCTGTTTTTT
.,TRBJ2-1,.,TRBV20-1,11,CSARYGNEQFF,TGCAGTGCTAGGTACGGGAATGAGCAGTTCTTC
.,TRBJ1-4,TRBD1,TRBV30,16,CATGTGGVRTNEKLFF,TGTGCCACCGGGACAGGGGGCGTTCGGACTAATGAAAAACTGTTTTTT
.,TRBJ2-1,TRBD1,TRBV19,14,CASSWGQGHNEQFF,TGTGCCAGTAGTTGGGGACAGGGCCACAATGAGCAGTTCTTC
.,TRBJ2-1,.,TRBV4-1,12,CASSLQGGEQFF,TGCGCCAGCAGCCTCCAGGGGGGTGAGCAGTTCTTC
.,TRBJ1-2,.,TRBV25-1,12,CASSTGQNGYTF,TGTGCCAGTTCGACTGGACAGAATGGCTACACCTTC
.,TRBJ1-2,.,TRBV5-1,13,CASRDGGARGYTF,TGCGCCAGCAGAGATGGGGGCGCGAGGGGCTACACCTTC
.,TRBJ2-7,.,TRBV7-9,14,CASSLGGGVNEQYF,TGTGCCAGCAGCTTAGGCGGGGGCGTCAACGAGCAGTACTTC
.,TRBJ2-3,.,TRBV7-9,13,CASSLLGTDTQYF,TGTGCCAGCAGCTTACTAGGGACAGATACGCAGTATTTT
.,TRBJ1-2,TRBD1,TRBV6-6,13,CASSPGQAYGYTF,TGTGCCAGCAGCCCGGGACAGGCTTATGGCTACACCTTC
few,TRBJ2-1,.,TRBV7-9,17,CASSPTPKEAHYNEQFF,TGTGCCAGCAGCCCGACCCCAAAGGAGGCCCACTACAATGAGCAGTTCTTC
few,TRBJ2-5,TRBD1,TRBV10-3,15,CAISEPDREQETQYF,TGTGCCATCAGTGAGCCCGACAGGGAACAAGAGACCCAGTACTTC
.,TRBJ1-2,.,TRBV4-1,12,CASSQGLDGYTF,TGCGCCAGCAGCCAAGGGTTGGATGGCTACACCTTC
few,TRBJ2-1,.,TRBV2,12,CASSEARAEQFF,TGTGCCAGCAGTGAAGCGCGGGCTGAGCAGTTCTTC
.,TRBJ1-5,.,TRBV19,13,CASTNGFRQPQHF,TGTGCCAGTACCAATGGGTTCCGTCAGCCCCAGCATTTT
.,TRBJ1-1,.,TRBV13,13,CASTTSGNTEAFF,TGTGCCAGCACCACCTCGGGGAACACTGAAGCTTTCTTT
.,TRBJ1-1,TRBD1,TRBV5-6,16,CASSLGTGGMGAEAFF,TGTGCCAGCAGCTTGGGGACAGGGGGTATGGGCGCTGAAGCTTTCTTT
.,TRBJ2-3,.,TRBV5-6,14,CASSFPPATDTQYF,TGTGCCAGCAGCTTTCCTCCCGCCACAGATACGCAGTATTTT
.,TRBJ2-7,TRBD1,TRBV5-1,14,CASSTDRGSYEQYF,TGCGCCAGCAGCACAGACAGGGGCTCCTACGAGCAGTACTTC
.,TRBJ2-5,.,TRBV29-1,11,CSETRGETQYF,TGCAGCGAGACTAGAGGGGAGACCCAGTACTTC
.,TRBJ1-2,.,TRBV30,13,CAWSQTVYYGYTF,TGTGCCTGGAGTCAGACAGTCTACTATGGCTACACCTTC
few,TRBJ2-2,.,TRBV21-1,19,CASSKGGSGGTANTGELFF,TGTGCCAGCAGCAAAGGTGGTAGCGGGGGGACCGCGAACACCGGGGAGCTGTTTTTT
.,TRBJ1-1,.,TRBV4-1,15,CASSQGSGIYTEAFF,TGCGCCAGCAGCCAAGGGTCAGGGATTTACACTGAAGCTTTCTTT
.,TRBJ1-1,.,TRBV27,15,CASSLTGGIGTEAFF,TGTGCCAGCAGCCTGACAGGTGGAATAGGTACTGAAGCTTTCTTT
few,TRBJ1-5,TRBD1,TRBV30,14,CAWNRDSLGQPQHF,TGTGCCTGGAACCGGGACAGTCTAGGACAGCCCCAGCATTTT